This T cell receptor (beta chain) originates from a study of low-dose radiotherapy and immunotherapy resistance in tumors. Study-wide background: The treatment that patients received was intravenous nivolumab 240 mg every two weeks plus ipilimumab 1 mg/kg every six weeks.

Each donor was administered nivolumab, ipilimumab, aspirin, low-dose cyclophosphamide and low-dose radiotherapy. First-strand cDNA used TRAV- and TRBV-specific primers, covering alpha and beta chains. The PCR that amplified TCRs ran for approximately 18 cycles, relying on a constant-region primer and a V-primer adapter. A single record per CDR3 protein comes from TCRdb applying MiXCR to the reads. The profile covers 13,000 to 15,000 distinct CDR3 sequences, with about 70% appearing a single time and under 6.5% taken by the ten largest. The CDR3 is 13 residues long. The V end lost 1 base, the J end lost 3 bases, and 6 bases lay between the germline ends.

This receptor was identified in a human donor with advanced metastatic prostate, ovarian, gallbladder or colorectal cancer (not recorded which). This table probably holds off-target reads from a library built for another chain. The chain has TRBV12-3 or TRBV12-4 and TRBJ1-1; D is ambiguous. CDR3 amino acids: CASSLVEDTEAFF. The CDR3 region has the DNA TGTGCCAGCAGTTTAGTAGAGGACACTGAAGCTTTCTTT.